Listed below are T cell receptor beta chains from one sample, sequenced in a study of OX40 agonist ivuxolimab in advanced cancers. Only in-frame clones appear in the TCRdb table, and some are missing; sequencing was by immunoSEQ multiplex PCR. The data contain about 23,000 clones, around four fifths of them singletons. Sequenced here: CD4+ or CD8+ T cells sorted from blood, sampled in a trial of the OX40 agonist ivuxolimab. The receptors stem from an adult with an advanced solid tumor such as melanoma, head and neck, liver or kidney cancer. CDR3s include the opening cysteine and the closing phenylalanine or tryptophan. Some rows have no size entry. The others give once, few or many, or a class for an expanded clone.

TRBV19	-	TRBJ1-2	CASSLGTGGYGYTF
TRBV6-1	few	TRBJ2-7	CASLATLSYEQYF
TRBV2	-	TRBJ2-7	CASSEWNEQYF
TRBV5-1	-	TRBJ2-5	CASSAGQGETQYF
TRBV11-2	-	TRBJ2-1	CASSSQKGSGRYEQFF
TRBV7-2	-	TRBJ1-5	CASSLVGEGQPQHF
TRBV6-1	once	TRBJ2-1	CASSVDRPNEQFF
TRBV21-1	-	TRBJ1-6	CASRQGLENSPLHF
TRBV28	-	TRBJ2-1	CASSPHSGHPVNEQFF
TRBV7-3	-	TRBJ1-1	CASSLRQRGENTEAFF
TRBV5-1	once	TRBJ2-2	CASSWQTSDQTGELFF
TRBV7-6	once	TRBJ2-7	CASSFSRGGIAEQYF
TRBV2	-	TRBJ2-1	CASSPGGPDNEQFF
TRBV4-2	-	TRBJ2-3	CASSQVGGGASDTQYF
TRBV30	once	TRBJ1-6	CAWSRDSNNSPLHF
TRBV6-1	-	TRBJ1-5	CASSDRIGGGNQPQHF
TRBV6-1	-	TRBJ2-5	CASSGGLAGVETQYF
TRBV4-2	-	TRBJ1-5	CASSQDGAFNQPQHF
TRBV6-1	-	TRBJ2-7	CASRGLAREAGEQYF
TRBV7-6	once	TRBJ1-5	CASSPRTGEYQPQHF
TRBV9	-	TRBJ1-2	CASRPPGTGDKYGYTF
TRBV9	-	TRBJ2-1	CASRRLAGGGKQFF
TRBV9	-	TRBJ2-3	CASSSRTASSTDTQYF
TRBV7-2	-	TRBJ2-5	CASSSRGQETQYF
TRBV6-1	-	TRBJ2-2	CASSEALLRSGTGELFF
TRBV30	-	TRBJ1-1	CAWSGGRVGAEAFF
TRBV30	-	TRBJ1-1	CAWSPGLARGAFF
TRBV4-1	once	TRBJ1-6	CASSQVAVDNSPLHF
TRBV7-2	few	TRBJ2-1	CASSLGRAVGKEQFF
TRBV27	-	TRBJ2-5	CASRFSGGNDETQYF
TRBV7-3	once	TRBJ1-6	CASSGDGNSPLHF
TRBV11-3	-	TRBJ1-1	CASSLRGGAEAFF
TRBV9	-	TRBJ1-1	CASSVEQGANTEAFF
TRBV18	-	TRBJ2-7	CASSPPTASYEQYF
TRBV4-3	-	TRBJ2-7	CASSQDVKTGSYEQYF
TRBV5-5	-	TRBJ2-7	CASAPNPRVDGEQYF
TRBV5-5	once	TRBJ1-2	CASSQLGSANYGYTF
TRBV6-1	-	TRBJ2-3	CASSERPLAPLSTDTQYF
TRBV12-5	few	TRBJ2-2	CASKSGHGTGELFF
TRBV5-4	-	TRBJ2-5	CASSSPHRPQETQYF
TRBV18	-	TRBJ2-1	CASSQLAADEQFF
TRBV9	-	TRBJ2-7	CASSVDSYEQYF
TRBV5-1	-	TRBJ1-5	CASSQSGYSNQPQHF
TRBV4-3	-	TRBJ2-1	CASSQDPTYNEQFF
TRBV5-4	few	TRBJ2-1	CASSNPSGVLNEQFF
TRBV28	once	TRBJ2-1	CASRLADGNEQFF
TRBV29-1	-	TRBJ1-2	CSVEGVGYTF
TRBV10-2	few	TRBJ1-4	CASSESGPRSEKLFF
TRBV4-1	once	-	CASSHGGAYEQYF
TRBV4-3	-	TRBJ1-1	CASSQDEWYRENTEAFF
TRBV7-2	-	TRBJ1-3	CASSFQPLGSQGNTIYF
TRBV29-1	-	TRBJ1-3	CSAGKTGGNTIYF
TRBV28	-	TRBJ1-1	CASSLYPPKNTEAFF
TRBV19	once	TRBJ2-5	CASSGRGRETQYF
TRBV9	-	TRBJ2-1	CASSAGLAGGYNEQFF
TRBV4-2	-	TRBJ2-7	CASRNSAGSSYEQYF
TRBV6-5	-	TRBJ1-1	CASSYTSQNTEAFF